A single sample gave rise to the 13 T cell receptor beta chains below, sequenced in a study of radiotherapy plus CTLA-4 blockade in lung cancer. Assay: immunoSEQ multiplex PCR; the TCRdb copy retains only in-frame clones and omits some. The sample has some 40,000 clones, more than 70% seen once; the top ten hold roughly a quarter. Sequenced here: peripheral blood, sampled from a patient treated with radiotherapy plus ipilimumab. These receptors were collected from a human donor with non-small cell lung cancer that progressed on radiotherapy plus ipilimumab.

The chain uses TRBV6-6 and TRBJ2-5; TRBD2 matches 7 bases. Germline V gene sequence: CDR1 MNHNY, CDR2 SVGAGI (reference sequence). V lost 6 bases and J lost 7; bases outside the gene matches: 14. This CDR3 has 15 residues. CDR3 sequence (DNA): TGTGCCAGCAGGGCAAGCCGGGATTGGGGGGGGACCCAGTACTTC. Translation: CASRASRDWGGTQYF.

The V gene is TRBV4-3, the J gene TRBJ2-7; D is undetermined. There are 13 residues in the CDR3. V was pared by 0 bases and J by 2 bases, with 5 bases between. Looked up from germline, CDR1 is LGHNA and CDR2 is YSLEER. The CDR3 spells CASSQDRTYEQYF. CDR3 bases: TGCGCCAGCAGCCAAGACAGGACCTACGAGCAGTACTTC.

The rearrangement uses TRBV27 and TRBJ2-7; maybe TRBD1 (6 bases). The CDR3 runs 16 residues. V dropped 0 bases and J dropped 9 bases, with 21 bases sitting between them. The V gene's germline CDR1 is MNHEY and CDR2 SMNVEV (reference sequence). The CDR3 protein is CASSLSNRASGGVQYF. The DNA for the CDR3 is TGTGCCAGCAGTTTATCGAACAGGGCCTCAGGTGGGGTGCAGTACTTC.

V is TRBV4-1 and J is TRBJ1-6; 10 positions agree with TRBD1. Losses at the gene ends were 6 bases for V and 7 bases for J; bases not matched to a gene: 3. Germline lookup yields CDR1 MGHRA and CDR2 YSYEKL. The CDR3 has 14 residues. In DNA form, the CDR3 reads TGCGCCAGCAGTCCGACAGGGGGCAATTCACCCCTCCACTTT. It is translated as CASSPTGGNSPLHF.

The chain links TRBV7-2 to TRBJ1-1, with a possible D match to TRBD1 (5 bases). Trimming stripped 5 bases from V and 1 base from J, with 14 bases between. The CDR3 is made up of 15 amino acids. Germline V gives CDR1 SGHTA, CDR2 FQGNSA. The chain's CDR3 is CASSPLWGGNTEAFF. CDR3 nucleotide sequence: TGTGCCAGCAGCCCATTATGGGGGGGGAACACTGAAGCTTTCTTT.

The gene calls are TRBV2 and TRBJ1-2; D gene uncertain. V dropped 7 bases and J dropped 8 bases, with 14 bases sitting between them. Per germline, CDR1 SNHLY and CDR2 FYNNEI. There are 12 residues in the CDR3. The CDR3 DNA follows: TGTGCCAGCACCTTACCTAGCCGAGGCTACACCTTC. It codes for CASTLPSRGYTF.

Here the CDR3 reads CASRDHRASYEQYF. In DNA form, the CDR3 reads TGTGCCAGCAGGGACCACAGGGCGTCCTACGAGCAGTACTTC. V usage is TRBV5-5 and J usage is TRBJ2-7, with D perhaps TRBD1 (6 bases). V dropped 5 bases and J dropped 1 base, with 13 bases sitting between them. The CDR3 sequence is 14 residues long. Germline V gene sequence: CDR1 SGHKS, CDR2 YYEKEE (reference sequence).

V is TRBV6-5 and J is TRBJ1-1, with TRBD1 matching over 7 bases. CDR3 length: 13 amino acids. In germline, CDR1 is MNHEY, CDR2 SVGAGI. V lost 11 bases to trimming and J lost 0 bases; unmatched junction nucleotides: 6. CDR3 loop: CAAAGQLNTEAFF. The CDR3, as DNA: TGTGCCGCCGCGGGACAGTTGAACACTGAAGCTTTCTTT.

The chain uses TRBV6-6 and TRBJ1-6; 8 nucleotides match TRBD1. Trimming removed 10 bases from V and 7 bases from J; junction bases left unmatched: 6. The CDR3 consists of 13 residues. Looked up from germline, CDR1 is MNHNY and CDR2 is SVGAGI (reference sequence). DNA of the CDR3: TGTGCCACTGTTACAGGGGGAAATTCACCCCTCCACTTT. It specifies CATVTGGNSPLHF.

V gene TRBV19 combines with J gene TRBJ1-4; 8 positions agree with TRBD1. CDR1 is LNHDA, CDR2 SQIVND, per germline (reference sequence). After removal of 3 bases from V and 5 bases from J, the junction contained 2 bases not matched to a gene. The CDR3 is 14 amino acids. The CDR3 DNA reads TGTGCCAGTAGTATGAGACAGGGGAATGAAAAACTGTTTTTT. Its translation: CASSMRQGNEKLFF.

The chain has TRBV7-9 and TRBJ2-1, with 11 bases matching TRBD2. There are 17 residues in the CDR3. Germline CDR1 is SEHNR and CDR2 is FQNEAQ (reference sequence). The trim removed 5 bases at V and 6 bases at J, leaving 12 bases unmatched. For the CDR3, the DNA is TGTGCCAGCAGCCCCTTCACCGGACTAGCGGGTTCCAATGAGCAGTTCTTC. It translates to CASSPFTGLAGSNEQFF.

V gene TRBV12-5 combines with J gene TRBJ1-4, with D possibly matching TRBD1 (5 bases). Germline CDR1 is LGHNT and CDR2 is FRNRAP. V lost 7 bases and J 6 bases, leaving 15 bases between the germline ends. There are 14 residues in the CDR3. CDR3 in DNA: TGTGCTAGTGCAACGGGGGGATCTGATGAAAAACTGTTTTTT. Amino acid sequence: CASATGGSDEKLFF.

The chain's CDR3 is CASSQTTGGWTNEKLFF. The CDR3 coding sequence is TGTGCCAGCAGCCAAACAACAGGGGGTTGGACTAATGAAAAACTGTTTTTT. The J gene is TRBJ1-4, the V gene TRBV4-2; TRBD1 agrees at 8 bases. Germline V lookup: CDR1 LGHNA, CDR2 YNFKEQ. The J segment lost 2 bases and the V segment lost 2 bases, leaving 7 bases of the junction unmatched. The CDR3 is made up of 17 amino acids.